The 18 T cell receptor beta chains below all came from one sample that was sequenced in a study of shared clonotypes between healthy human individuals. Profiling relied on immunoSEQ multiplex PCR, and the TCRdb table lists in-frame clones only, not all of them. The sample records over 800,000 clones, almost 95% being singletons. In the naive CD8 group, cells lacked CD45RO and were positively selected for CCR7, so terminally differentiated effector memory CD45RA+ cells were left out. Sequencing used naive CD8+ T cells sorted from blood. The receptors originated from a man younger than 45 in good health.

The chain combines TRBV7-9 with TRBJ2-5; 9 bases agree with TRBD2. V was clipped by 5 bases and J by 2 bases; unmatched bases: 9. From germline, CDR1 is SEHNR and CDR2 FQNEAQ (reference sequence). The CDR3 consists of 16 residues. The CDR3 bases are TGTGCCAGCAGCCTCCCGACTAGCGGCCCGCAAGAGACCCAGTACTTC. This encodes CASSLPTSGPQETQYF.

The rearrangement links TRBV27 to TRBJ1-4, with TRBD1 as a possible D gene (5 bases). With 3 bases removed from V and 7 bases from J, the gap between germline ends came to 18 bases. Germline V gene data show CDR1 as MNHEY and CDR2 as SMNVEV (reference sequence). This CDR3 region has 16 residues. The CDR3: CASSLGGRQDGEKLFF. DNA for the CDR3: TGTGCCAGCAGTTTGGGGGGGAGACAAGACGGTGAAAAACTGTTTTTT.

This clone was counted between two and nine times. The CDR3 reads CASSRRGATDTQYF. In DNA, the CDR3 is TGTGCCAGCAGTCGGAGGGGTGCAACAGATACGCAGTATTTT. The chain links TRBV25-1 to TRBJ2-3; tentatively, D is TRBD2 (6 bases). This CDR3 is built from 14 residues. V was trimmed by 5 bases and J by 3 bases, leaving 12 bases between them. Germline-derived CDR1 and CDR2 are MGHDK and SYGVNS. Complete variable domain (other parts from reference TRBV25-1 and TRBJ2-3): EADIYQTPRYLVIGTGKKITLECSQTMGHDKMYWYQQDPGMELHLIHYSYGVNSTEKGDLSSESTVSRIRTEHFPLTLESARPSHTSQYLCASSRRGATDTQYFGPGTRLTVL.

J is TRBJ2-5 and V is TRBV14; D may correspond to TRBD1 or TRBD2 (5 bases each). V was shortened by 1 base and J by 5 bases, with 5 bases between the two germline ends. Germline V CDR1 and CDR2: SGHDN, FVKESK. CDR3 length: 12 residues. CDR3 DNA: TGTGCCAGCAGCCAAGGGGGGGAGACCCAGTACTTC. Residues: CASSQGGETQYF.

This chain joins TRBV28 and TRBJ1-5; the match to TRBD1 covers 7 bases. The J segment lost 2 bases and the V segment lost 6 bases, leaving 1 base of the junction unmatched. In germline, CDR1 is MDHEN, CDR2 SYDVKM. The CDR3 spans 13 residues. The CDR3 spells CASSDRGNQPQHF. In DNA form, the CDR3 reads TGTGCCAGCAGCGACAGGGGCAATCAGCCCCAGCATTTT.

This chain links TRBV27 with TRBJ2-1; a weak D match, TRBD1 (6 bases). V was clipped by 7 bases and J by 6 bases, with 19 bases between them. CDR1 and CDR2 from the germline V gene are MNHEY and SMNVEV (reference sequence). This CDR3 comprises 15 residues. The CDR3 DNA sequence: TGTGCCAGCACCGTGACAGGAGAAAAAGTCAATGAGCAGTTCTTC. Protein product: CASTVTGEKVNEQFF.

The J gene is TRBJ1-1, the V gene TRBV29-1; D gene uncertain. V lost 5 bases and J 0 bases, leaving 16 bases between the germline ends. CDR1 and CDR2 from the germline V gene are SQVTM and ANQGSEA. The CDR3 covers 15 residues. As DNA, the CDR3 is TGCAGCGTTCTGATTCCCTCCGATATGAACACTGAAGCTTTCTTT. It translates to CSVLIPSDMNTEAFF.

In this sample, this clone turned up once. The CDR3 sequence is CASSLPAGGRTGELFF. The CDR3 nucleotides are TGTGCCAGCAGCTTACCAGCGGGAGGGAGGACCGGGGAGCTGTTTTTT. V and J are TRBV13 and TRBJ2-2; TRBD2 matches 10 bases. Germline trimming cut 2 bases from V and 5 bases from J; bases unmatched to any gene: 5. Germline-derived CDR1 and CDR2 are PRHDT and FYEKMQ (reference sequence). This CDR3 is 16 amino acids long. Using reference TRBV13 and TRBJ2-2 for the parts outside the CDR3, the full variable domain is AAGVIQSPRHLIKEKRETATLKCYPIPRHDTVYWYQQGPGQDPQFLISFYEKMQSDKGSIPDRFSAQQFSDYHSELNMSSLELGDSALYFCASSLPAGGRTGELFFGEGSRLTVL.

The J gene is TRBJ2-7, the V gene TRBV5-1; D is perhaps TRBD1 (5 bases). This CDR3 has 16 amino acids. Germline V lookup: CDR1 SGHRS, CDR2 YFSETQ. The V end lost 2 bases, the J end lost 2 bases, and 17 bases lay between the germline ends. The CDR3 nucleotides read TGCGCCAGCAGCTTACAGGACCGTGAAACAGCCTACGAGCAGTACTTC. Translating it yields CASSLQDRETAYEQYF.

The chain has TRBV29-1 and TRBJ1-3, with D perhaps TRBD1 (6 bases). Trimming pared 7 bases from V and 0 bases from J, leaving 13 bases between. Germline V gene data show CDR1 as SQVTM and CDR2 as ANQGSEA. This CDR3 is built from 14 residues. In nucleotides, the CDR3 is TGCAGCGCGATGGGACATAGCTCTGGAAACACCATATATTTT. It encodes CSAMGHSSGNTIYF. Complete variable domain (other parts from reference TRBV29-1 and TRBJ1-3): SAVISQKPSRDICQRGTSLTIQCQVDSQVTMMFWYRQQPGQSLTLIATANQGSEATYESGFVIDKFPISRPNLTFSTLTVSNMSPEDSSIYLCSAMGHSSGNTIYFGEGSWLTVV.

The J gene is TRBJ2-3, the V gene TRBV28; 10 bases are a match to TRBD2. V was clipped by 5 bases and J by 2 bases; unmatched bases: 7. The CDR3 spans 16 residues. CDR1 is MDHEN, CDR2 SYDVKM, per germline. The CDR3 nucleotides are TGTGCCAGCAGTCCCGGGACTAGCGCCTACACAGATACGCAGTATTTT. Its translation is CASSPGTSAYTDTQYF.

The CDR3 region has the DNA TGTGCCAGCAGCCCGTTGGACAGTTTCTCCTACGAGCAGTACTTC. Translated, it gives CASSPLDSFSYEQYF. The J gene is TRBJ2-7, the V gene TRBV5-5, with D possibly being TRBD1 (6 bases). Germline-derived CDR1 and CDR2 are SGHKS and YYEKEE (reference sequence). CDR3 length: 15 amino acids. Trimming shortened V by 4 bases and J by 0 bases, and 14 bases separated the two germline ends.

This clone is a singleton in its sample. The V call is TRBV27, the J call TRBJ1-5; 7 nucleotides line up with TRBD1. The CDR3 consists of 15 residues. Germline V CDR1 and CDR2: MNHEY, SMNVEV (reference sequence). Trimming at V came to 0 bases and at J to 7 bases, leaving 6 bases not matched to a gene. As DNA, the CDR3 is TGTGCCAGCAGTTTATCGACAGGGTCGGCGCAGCCCCAGCATTTT. Its protein product is CASSLSTGSAQPQHF.

Points on this clone: The same CDR3 arises from other DNA sequences in this sample as well. The chain recombines TRBV5-5 with TRBJ1-5; 8 positions agree with TRBD1. V gave up 3 bases and J gave up 4 bases; unmatched junction bases: 0. CDR3 length: 13 residues. Per the germline V gene, CDR1 is SGHKS and CDR2 is YYEKEE (reference sequence). CDR3 DNA sequence: TGTGCCAGCAGCTGGGACAGGAATCAGCCCCAGCATTTT. Its protein product is CASSWDRNQPQHF.

The chain employs TRBV2 and TRBJ2-3; D remains ambiguous. The V end lost 7 bases, the J end lost 2 bases, and 10 bases lay between the germline ends. The CDR3 contains 13 residues. Germline V CDR1 and CDR2: SNHLY, FYNNEI. The CDR3 region has the DNA TGTGCCAGCACCGAGAGGTACACAGATACGCAGTATTTT. Protein product: CASTERYTDTQYF.

This clone was counted a single time. V gene TRBV11-2 combines with J gene TRBJ2-3; D possibly corresponds to TRBD1 (5 bases). Germline CDR1 SGHAT, CDR2 FQNNGV. Between the trimmed V and J ends, which lost 5 bases and 5 bases, there was a span of 14 bases. This CDR3 has 14 amino acids. The CDR3 loop reads CASSTALRGDTQYF. The CDR3 DNA follows: TGTGCCAGCAGCACCGCCCTAAGGGGAGATACGCAGTATTTT.

The chain employs TRBV5-1 and TRBJ1-5; D not certain. Looked up from germline, CDR1 is SGHRS and CDR2 is YFSETQ. This CDR3 has 13 residues. Between the trimmed V and J ends, which lost 1 base and 3 bases, there was a span of 5 bases. CDR3 DNA sequence: TGCGCCAGCAGCTTGAGTGACAATCAGCCCCAGCATTTT. It specifies CASSLSDNQPQHF.

This clone was observed once. The J gene is TRBJ2-5, the V gene TRBV11-2; 9 bases agree with TRBD2. The CDR3 is 16 residues long. The germline V gene encodes CDR1 SGHAT and CDR2 FQNNGV. J was trimmed by 5 bases and V by 1 base; bases with no gene match: 8. Here the CDR3 DNA reads TGTGCCAGCAGCTTAGTTGTAGCGGGAGTCGGGGAGACCCAGTACTTC. Translated, it gives CASSLVVAGVGETQYF.